Reported below is one TCR beta chain. The target antigen is unknown. Clones were sequenced by immunoSEQ multiplex PCR, and TCRdb holds only the in-frame ones, with some missing. The repertoire consists of around 7,000 clones, with less than 90% occurring once and the leading ten covering roughly 30%. The record originates from a study of Ad26.COV2.S vaccination and SARS-CoV-2 variants. Trimming stripped 10 bases from V and 7 bases from J, with 23 bases between. The CDR3 loop spans 15 amino acids. Germline V gene sequence: CDR1 MNHEY, CDR2 SMNVEV (reference sequence). Study conclusions and caveats: Non-spike TCR breadth was similar in vaccine and placebo recipients. Individuals receiving vaccine had higher spike-specific TCR breadth than placebo recipients did. Possible underestimation of total T cell responses by the TCR breadth and depth analyses was noted. Responses of spike-specific T cells (both CD8+ and CD4+) reportedly showed substantial breadth after vaccination.

The sample was peripheral blood, taken after recovery from COVID-19. This receptor was obtained from a human donor who had recovered from COVID-19. The chain recombines TRBV27 with TRBJ2-1; D may correspond to TRBD1 or TRBD2 (6 bases each). The CDR3 DNA is TGTGCCACCCCCCGGTCGGGGGCGGCAATAAATGAGCAGTTCTTC. Its translation is CATPRSGAAINEQFF.